A single sample gave rise to the 10 T cell receptor beta chains below, sequenced in a study of T cell responses to AZD1222 COVID-19 vaccine. Sequencing was performed with immunoSEQ multiplex PCR; in TCRdb, only in-frame clones are kept and a portion is missing. Here the sample spans about 140,000 clones, roughly 90% being singletons. The sequences come from peripheral blood, collected on day 0 of AZD1222 vaccination. Receptor source: an adult in good health.

The rearrangement links TRBV7-9 to TRBJ1-4, with a tentative D call TRBD1 (6 bases). V lost 3 bases and J lost 7, with 12 bases in between. The CDR3 runs 14 residues. The germline CDR1 and CDR2 sequences are SEHNR and FQNEAQ (reference sequence). CDR3 bases: TGTGCCAGCAGCTTGGGGAGGACAGTTGAAAAACTGTTTTTT. This encodes CASSLGRTVEKLFF.

The chain links TRBV7-2 to TRBJ2-7, with D perhaps matching TRBD1 (5 bases). The CDR3 runs to 15 residues. Per the germline V gene, CDR1 is SGHTA and CDR2 is FQGNSA. The ends were cut back, 3 bases at V and 3 bases at J, with 15 bases in the middle. CDR3 in DNA: TGTGCCAGCAGCTTGGACGACAGCGCCCACTACGAGCAGTACTTC. This gives the protein CASSLDDSAHYEQYF.

This sequence joins TRBV7-2 and TRBJ1-2; D ambiguous. V gave up 3 bases and J gave up 4 bases, with 15 bases separating them. The CDR3 is 15 amino acids. Germline CDR1 is SGHTA and CDR2 is FQGNSA. CDR3 amino acids: CASSFSRKAGYGYTF. The CDR3, as DNA: TGTGCCAGCAGCTTTAGTCGAAAGGCGGGCTATGGCTACACCTTC.

This chain uses TRBV19 with TRBJ1-5; 8 positions agree with TRBD1. This CDR3 spans 15 amino acids. Germline lookup yields CDR1 LNHDA and CDR2 SQIVND (reference sequence). Trimming at V came to 3 bases and at J to 2 bases, leaving 3 bases not matched to a gene. This CDR3 is CASSISGGGNQPQHF. DNA for the CDR3: TGTGCCAGTAGTATTTCAGGGGGCGGCAATCAGCCCCAGCATTTT.

This chain links TRBV28 with TRBJ1-5; possibly TRBD1 for D (5 bases). The length of the CDR3 is 16 residues. Germline V CDR1 and CDR2: MDHEN, SYDVKM. V was cut by 3 bases and J by 4 bases, with 16 bases left in between. The CDR3 loop reads CASSLFGKGPNQPQHF. Here the CDR3 DNA reads TGTGCCAGCAGTTTGTTCGGGAAGGGGCCGAATCAGCCCCAGCATTTT.

This chain joins TRBV7-3 and TRBJ1-1; TRBD1 might be the D (5 bases). CDR1 is SGHTA, CDR2 FQGTGA, per germline. V was trimmed by 2 bases and J by 3 bases, leaving 10 bases between them. The CDR3 contains 14 residues. CDR3 protein: CASSLQGADTEAFF. The CDR3 coding sequence is TGTGCCAGCAGCTTACAAGGGGCTGACACTGAAGCTTTCTTT.

The rearrangement uses TRBV27 and TRBJ2-3; D may match TRBD1 or TRBD2 (5 bases each). There are 15 residues in the CDR3. The V end was cut by 6 bases, the J end by 4 bases, with 17 bases between. The germline V gene encodes CDR1 MNHEY and CDR2 SMNVEV (reference sequence). CDR3 sequence (DNA): TGTGCCAGCAGCAGTCGAGTTCGGGACCCAGATACGCAGTATTTT. Translation: CASSSRVRDPDTQYF.

CDR3 in amino acids: CAWSHDWSTEAFF. DNA for the CDR3: TGTGCCTGGAGCCACGACTGGAGCACTGAAGCTTTCTTT. The chain employs TRBV30 and TRBJ1-1; D remains ambiguous. Trimming removed 3 bases from V and 4 bases from J, with 12 bases in between. This CDR3 has 13 amino acids. Germline CDR1 is GTSNPN and CDR2 is SVGIG (reference sequence).

This chain joins TRBV7-2 and TRBJ1-2; a possible D gene is TRBD1 (6 bases). This CDR3 spans 15 amino acids. Per germline, CDR1 SGHTA and CDR2 FQGNSA. The V and J ends lost 2 bases and 2 bases respectively, with 12 bases between them. The CDR3 coding sequence is TGTGCCAGCAGCTTAAGGGGGTTAGAGAACTATGGCTACACCTTC. Amino acid sequence: CASSLRGLENYGYTF.

This chain uses TRBV25-1 with TRBJ2-1, with a tentative D call TRBD2 (5 bases). This CDR3 is 14 amino acids long. The V and J ends lost 5 bases and 4 bases respectively, with 12 bases between them. In germline, CDR1 is MGHDK, CDR2 SYGVNS. Written as DNA, the CDR3 is TGTGCCAGCAGTCCAGCGGAGTGGTACAATGAGCAGTTCTTC. Encoded protein: CASSPAEWYNEQFF.